This entry concerns a single T cell receptor (beta chain). Its specificity is unknown. The sample belongs to a study of pediatric ulcerative colitis. Trimming took 3 bases from V and 4 from J, leaving 16 bases between them. The CDR3 is 15 residues long. From germline, CDR1 is SGHDT and CDR2 YYEEEE. General observations from the study: Compared with controls, ulcerative colitis showed greater blood-rectum clone sharing.

Sequencing depth was up to 500,000 reads per sample. Clones were sequenced by immunoSEQ multiplex PCR, and TCRdb holds only the in-frame ones, with some missing. The sample comprises around 61,000 clones, 86% of which are singletons, and approximately 3.7% rests with the top ten. The chain has TRBV5-6 and TRBJ1-1, with D tentatively TRBD1 (6 bases). Sequenced input: blood. This TCR derives from a boy aged 5-17 years with severe ulcerative colitis. The CDR3: CASSSTGWESTEAFF. In nucleotides, the CDR3 is TGTGCCAGCAGCTCTACAGGGTGGGAAAGCACTGAAGCTTTCTTT.